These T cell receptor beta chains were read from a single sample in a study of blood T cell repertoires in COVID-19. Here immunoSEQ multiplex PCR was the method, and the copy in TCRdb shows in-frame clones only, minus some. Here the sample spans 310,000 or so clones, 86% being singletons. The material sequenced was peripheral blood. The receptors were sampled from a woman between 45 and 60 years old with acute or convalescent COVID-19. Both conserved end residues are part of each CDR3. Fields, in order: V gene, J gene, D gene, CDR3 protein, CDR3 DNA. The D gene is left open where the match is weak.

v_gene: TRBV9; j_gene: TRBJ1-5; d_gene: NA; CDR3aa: CASSVGAGDQPQHF; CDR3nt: TGTGCCAGCAGCGTAGGGGCCGGGGATCAGCCCCAGCATTTT
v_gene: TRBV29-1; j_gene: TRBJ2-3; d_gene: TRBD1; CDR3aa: CSAGTGADTQYF; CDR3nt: TGCAGCGCCGGGACAGGGGCAGATACGCAGTATTTT
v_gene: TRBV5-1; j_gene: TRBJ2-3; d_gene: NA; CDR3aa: CASSSWDSRPPTDTQYF; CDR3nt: TGCGCCAGCAGCTCCTGGGACTCCCGTCCCCCCACAGATACGCAGTATTTT
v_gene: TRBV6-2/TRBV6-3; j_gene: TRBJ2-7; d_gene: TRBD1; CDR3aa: CASSYGDRGLREQYF; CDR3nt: TGTGCCAGCAGTTATGGTGACAGGGGGCTTCGGGAGCAGTACTTC
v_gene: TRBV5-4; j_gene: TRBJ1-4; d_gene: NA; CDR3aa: CASSSPGTPVEKLFF; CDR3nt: TGTGCCAGCAGCTCCCCCGGGACACCAGTTGAAAAACTGTTTTTT
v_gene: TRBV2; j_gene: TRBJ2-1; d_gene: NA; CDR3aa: CASSERVAANYNEQFF; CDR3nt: TGTGCCAGCAGTGAAAGAGTAGCGGCAAACTACAATGAGCAGTTCTTC
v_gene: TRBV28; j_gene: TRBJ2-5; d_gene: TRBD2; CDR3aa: CASSLPLGGASGSETQYF; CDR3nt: TGTGCCAGCAGTTTACCCCTCGGCGGGGCTAGCGGGAGCGAGACCCAGTACTTC
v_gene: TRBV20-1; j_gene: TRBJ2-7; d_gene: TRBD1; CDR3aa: CSASSDSTGRNEQYF; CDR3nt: TGCAGTGCTAGTTCCGACTCGACAGGGCGGAACGAGCAGTACTTC
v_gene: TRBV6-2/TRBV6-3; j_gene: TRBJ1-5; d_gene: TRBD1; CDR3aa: CASSQRQGAGQPQHF; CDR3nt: TGTGCCAGCAGTCAACGACAGGGGGCAGGTCAGCCCCAGCATTTT
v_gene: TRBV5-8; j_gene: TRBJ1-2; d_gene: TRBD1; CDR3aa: CASSLATGDYGYTF; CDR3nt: TGTGCCAGCAGCTTGGCCACAGGGGACTATGGCTACACCTTC
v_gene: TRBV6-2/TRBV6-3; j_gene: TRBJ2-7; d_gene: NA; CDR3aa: CASSYGGTLYEQYF; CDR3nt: TGTGCCAGCAGTTATGGCGGGACCCTATACGAGCAGTACTTC
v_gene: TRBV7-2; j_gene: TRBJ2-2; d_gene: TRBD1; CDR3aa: CASRSQGATDGELFF; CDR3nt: TGTGCCAGCAGATCACAGGGGGCGACGGACGGGGAGCTGTTTTTT